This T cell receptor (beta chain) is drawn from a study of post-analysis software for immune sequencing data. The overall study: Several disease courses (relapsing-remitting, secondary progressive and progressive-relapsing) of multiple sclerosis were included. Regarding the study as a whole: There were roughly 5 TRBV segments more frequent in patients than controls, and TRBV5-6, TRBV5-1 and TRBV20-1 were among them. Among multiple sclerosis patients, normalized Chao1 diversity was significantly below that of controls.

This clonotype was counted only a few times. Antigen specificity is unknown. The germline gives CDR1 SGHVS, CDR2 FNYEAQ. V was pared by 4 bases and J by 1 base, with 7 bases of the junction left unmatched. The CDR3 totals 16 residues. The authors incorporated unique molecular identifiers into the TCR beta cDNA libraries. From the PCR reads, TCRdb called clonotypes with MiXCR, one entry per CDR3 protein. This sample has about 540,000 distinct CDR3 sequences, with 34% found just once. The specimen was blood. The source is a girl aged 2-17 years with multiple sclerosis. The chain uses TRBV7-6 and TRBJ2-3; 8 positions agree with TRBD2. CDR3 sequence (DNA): TGTGCCAGCAGCTCCCCGGGGGGGGACCGCACAGATACGCAGTATTTT. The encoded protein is CASSSPGGDRTDTQYF.